The following is a TCR beta chain sequence with its context. Its antigen is unknown. This entry comes from a study of shared clonotypes between healthy human individuals. Study findings and constraints: Sampling involved blood alone; tissue repertoires likely differ.

Evenly divided among several immunoSEQ plates was the genomic DNA of each subset. TCRdb's table, derived via immunoSEQ multiplex PCR, lists solely in-frame clones and lacks some. The table has around 95,000 clones, around 67% seen once. With V trimmed by 3 bases and J by 1 base, 3 bases remained unmatched. The CDR3 runs 15 residues. The germline gives CDR1 LNHDA, CDR2 SQIVND (reference sequence). The chain combines TRBV19 with TRBJ2-3, with 8 bases that match TRBD1. The specimen sequenced was memory CD8+ T cells sorted from blood. Subset here: CD45RO+ cells pooled with CCR7-negative TemRA cells. The clonotype was recovered from a man under 40 in good health. The CDR3, as DNA: TGTGCCAGTAGTATGGACAGGGTCGGCACAGATACGCAGTATTTT. The encoded protein is CASSMDRVGTDTQYF.